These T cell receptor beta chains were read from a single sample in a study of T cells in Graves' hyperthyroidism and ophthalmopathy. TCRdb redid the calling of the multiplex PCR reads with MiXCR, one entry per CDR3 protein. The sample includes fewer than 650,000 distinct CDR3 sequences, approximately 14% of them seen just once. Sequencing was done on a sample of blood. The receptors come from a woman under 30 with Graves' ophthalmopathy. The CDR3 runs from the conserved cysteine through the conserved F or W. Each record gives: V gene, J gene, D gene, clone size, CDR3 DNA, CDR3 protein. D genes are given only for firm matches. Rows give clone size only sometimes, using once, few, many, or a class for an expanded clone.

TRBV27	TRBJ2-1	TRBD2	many	TGTGCCAGCAGTTTGCGGGGGGAGAGGGAGCAGTTCTTC	CASSLRGEREQFF
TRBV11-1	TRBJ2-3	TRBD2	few	TGTGCCATCAGCTCCGGGACTAGCGGTAGCACAGATACGCAGTATTTT	CAISSGTSGSTDTQYF
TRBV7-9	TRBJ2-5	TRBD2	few	TGTGCCAGCAGCCCCAGGACTAGCCCGGAGACCCAGTACTTC	CASSPRTSPETQYF
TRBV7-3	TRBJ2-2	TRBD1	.	TGTGCCAGCAGCTTAGCCGGGACAGGGAACACCGGGGAGCTGTTTTTT	CASSLAGTGNTGELFF
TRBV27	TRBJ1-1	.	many	TGTGCCAGCAGTCCCTCCCACGGTCTCTCGAACACTGAAGCTTTCTTT	CASSPSHGLSNTEAFF
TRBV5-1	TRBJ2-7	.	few	TGCGCCAGCAGCGCCGGGAGAAACGAGCAGTACTTC	CASSAGRNEQYF
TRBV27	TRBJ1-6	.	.	TGTGCCAGCAGTGTTTCGAGGGGGAATTCACCCCTCCACTTT	CASSVSRGNSPLHF
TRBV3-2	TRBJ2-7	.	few	TGTGCCCAGAAGTTCGGGACCACCCTTGAGCAGTACTTC	CAQKFGTTLEQYF
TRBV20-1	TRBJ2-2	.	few	TGCAGTGCTTCTAGACTAGCGAACACCGGGGAGCTGTTTTTT	CSASRLANTGELFF
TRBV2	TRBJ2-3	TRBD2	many	TGTGCCAGCAGTGAAGGGACTAGCGTCTGGACAGATACGCAGTATTTT	CASSEGTSVWTDTQYF
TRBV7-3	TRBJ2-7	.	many	TGTGCCAGCAGCTTAATAGCTGACGCCGAGCAGTACTTC	CASSLIADAEQYF
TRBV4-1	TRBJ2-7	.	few	TGCGCCAGCAGCCAAGAACTTAGGTGGAGCTCCTACGAGCAGTACTTC	CASSQELRWSSYEQYF
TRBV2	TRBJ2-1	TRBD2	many	TGTGCCAGCGGATGGGGGACTAGTGGAGCGGATGAGCAGTTCTTC	CASGWGTSGADEQFF
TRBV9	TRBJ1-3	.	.	TGTGCCAGCAGCGTAGCTGAGGGGTTACGAACGGCGCCCACCATATATTTT	CASSVAEGLRTAPTIYF
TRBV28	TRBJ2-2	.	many	TGTGCCAGCAGTTTAAGGAACATAAGGGGCGGGGAGCTGTTTTTT	CASSLRNIRGGELFF
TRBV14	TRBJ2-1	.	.	TGTGCCAGCAGCCCGGACAGATACAATGAGCAGTTCTTC	CASSPDRYNEQFF
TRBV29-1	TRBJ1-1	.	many	TGCAGCGTTGAAGATCTGAGGGACCTGAACACTGAAGCTTTCTTT	CSVEDLRDLNTEAFF
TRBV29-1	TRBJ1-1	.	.	TGCAGCGTTGCACCCATGGGAGGTTTCACTGAAGCTTTCTTT	CSVAPMGGFTEAFF
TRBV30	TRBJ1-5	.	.	TGTGCCTGGAGTGTAAGTAGCCTGAGGGGTATCAATCAGCCCCAGCATTTT	CAWSVSSLRGINQPQHF
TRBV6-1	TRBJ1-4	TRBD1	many	TGTGCCAGCAGTGAAGGGGACAGGGGTATGGAAAAACTGTTTTTT	CASSEGDRGMEKLFF
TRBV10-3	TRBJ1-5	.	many	TGTGCCATCAGTGATCGCAGGGAGGACCAGCCCCAGCATTTT	CAISDRREDQPQHF
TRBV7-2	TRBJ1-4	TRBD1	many	TGTGCCAGCAGCCAGGACAGGGGGATAATAGCTAATGAAAAACTGTTTTTT	CASSQDRGIIANEKLFF
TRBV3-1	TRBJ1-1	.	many	TGTGCCAGCAGCCAAGAAGGAACTGAAGCTTTCTTT	CASSQEGTEAFF
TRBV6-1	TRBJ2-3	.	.	TGTGCCAGCAGTTCAAGCGGGACACTCACAAATACGCAGTATTTT	CASSSSGTLTNTQYF
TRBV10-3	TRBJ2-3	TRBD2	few	TGTGCCATCGGGGAGACTAGCCGAGGCACAGATACGCAGTATTTT	CAIGETSRGTDTQYF
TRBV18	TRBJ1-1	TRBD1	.	TGTGCCAGCTCACCTCAGGGACAGAGATTTAACACTGAAGCTTTCTTT	CASSPQGQRFNTEAFF
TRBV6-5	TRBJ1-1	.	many	TGTGCCAGCAGTTACTCCGCAGTGGGTGGCCTCGAAGCTTTCTTT	CASSYSAVGGLEAFF
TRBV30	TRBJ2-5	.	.	TGTGCCTGGAGGACGGGGTGCCAAGAGACCCAGTACTTC	CAWRTGCQETQYF
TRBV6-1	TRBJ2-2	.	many	TGTGCCAGCAGACAGGGACAGAACACCGGGGAGCTGTTTTTT	CASRQGQNTGELFF
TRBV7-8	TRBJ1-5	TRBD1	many	TGTGCCAGCAGCCCCGACAGGGGAACGGATAGCAATCAGCCCCAGCATTTT	CASSPDRGTDSNQPQHF
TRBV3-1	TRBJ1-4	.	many	TGTGCCAGCAGCCAAGATCCGCGGGGCAGGGTGGAAAAACTGTTTTTT	CASSQDPRGRVEKLFF
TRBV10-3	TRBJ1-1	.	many	TGTGCCATCAGTGTGGACAGGAACACTGAAGCTTTCTTT	CAISVDRNTEAFF
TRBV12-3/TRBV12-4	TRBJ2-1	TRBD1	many	TGTGCCAGCAGTGGTAGAGGACAGGGGGCCGGTGAGCAGTTCTTC	CASSGRGQGAGEQFF
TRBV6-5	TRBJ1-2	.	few	TGTGCCAGCAGTTCCCCGATCGGAGGGTCGCATGGCTACACCTTC	CASSSPIGGSHGYTF
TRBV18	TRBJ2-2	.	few	TGTGCCAGCTCCCCCGACCTCAGGACCGGGGAGCTGTTTTTT	CASSPDLRTGELFF
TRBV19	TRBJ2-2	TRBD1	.	TGTGCCAGTAGTACCCTCACCGGGACAGCCAACACCGGGGAGCTGTTTTTT	CASSTLTGTANTGELFF
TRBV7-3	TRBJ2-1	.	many	TGTGCCAGCAGCTTCGGAGGGCCGAATGAGCAGTTCTTC	CASSFGGPNEQFF